This T cell receptor (beta chain) derives from a study of T cell responses to AZD1222 COVID-19 vaccine. Broader study findings: Only a handful of AZD1222 recipients, more than 5 in all, had baseline seropositivity.

Measured with immunoSEQ multiplex PCR; TCRdb has only the in-frame clones, and not every one. The table includes some 88,000 clones, 92% detected once. Worth noting for this clone: The antigen is undetermined.

This CDR3 spans 19 amino acids. V gave up 6 bases and J gave up 9 bases; unmatched junction bases: 24. Germline assignment: CDR1 SNHLY and CDR2 FYNNEI. V gene TRBV2 combines with J gene TRBJ2-1; 9 bases map to TRBD2. The sample here was peripheral blood, taken on day 0 of AZD1222 vaccination. The TCR sequence derives from an adult in good health. CDR3 in amino acids: CASREIAGALFGVSIEQFF. The DNA of the CDR3 is TGTGCCAGCAGAGAGATAGCGGGAGCCCTCTTCGGAGTGAGTATTGAGCAGTTCTTC.